The rows below give T cell receptor beta chains drawn from one sample of a study of chemoradiotherapy in HPV16-positive cancers. The protocol was immunoSEQ multiplex PCR, while the TCRdb copy is restricted to in-frame clones and leaves out a portion. The sample carries 15,000 to 20,000 clones, 84% recorded once. Sequenced material: blood, taken from a patient who underwent chemoradiotherapy. The receptor source for this set is a human donor with HPV-associated anogenital cancer. Each CDR3 is given with its conserved first and last residue. A D gene is named only where the DNA matches it firmly. Clone size is stated in some rows and not others, as once, few, many or a class when expanded.

clone size,D gene,V gene,J gene,CDR3 DNA,CDR3 protein
few,-,TRBV6-5,TRBJ1-5,TGTGCCAGCAGTTACCTAGGGGAAGATCAGCCCCAGCATTTT,CASSYLGEDQPQHF
-,-,TRBV7-7,TRBJ2-2,TGTGCCAGCGGTAGCCCACCCGACACCGGGGAGCTGTTTTTT,CASGSPPDTGELFF
-,-,TRBV11-3,TRBJ1-6,TGTGCCAGCAGCTTAGAAGGGACCAACTCACCCCTCCACTTT,CASSLEGTNSPLHF
-,-,TRBV29-1,TRBJ2-2,TGCAGCGTTGGAAGGACAGACTACGGGGAGCTGTTTTTT,CSVGRTDYGELFF
-,-,TRBV18,TRBJ2-6,TGTGCCAGCTCACGTGGGGATACCTACTCTGGGGCCAACGTCCTGACTTTC,CASSRGDTYSGANVLTF
-,-,TRBV27,TRBJ2-2,TGTGCCAGCAGATGGTTGCAGGGCTCCGGGGAGCTGTTTTTT,CASRWLQGSGELFF
-,TRBD1,TRBV2,TRBJ2-1,TGTGCCAGCAGCGACAGGGGATACAATGAGCAGTTCTTC,CASSDRGYNEQFF
few,TRBD1,TRBV10-1,TRBJ1-1,TGCGCCAGCAGTGAGGCTAGGGACAGGGAAGCTTTCTTT,CASSEARDREAFF
few,-,TRBV6-1,TRBJ1-1,TGTGCCAGCAGTGAGGGCAGTAGGGTCACTGAAGCTTTCTTT,CASSEGSRVTEAFF
-,-,TRBV6-1,TRBJ1-1,TGTGCCAGTTTAGCAATGAACACTGAAGCTTTCTTT,CASLAMNTEAFF
-,-,TRBV5-6,TRBJ1-3,TGTGCCAGCAGCTTGGGTGACAGCGGTGGAAACACCATATATTTT,CASSLGDSGGNTIYF
-,-,TRBV6-1,TRBJ1-6,TGTGCCAGCAGTGATTACAGGGTGGGGAGTTCACCCCTCCACTTT,CASSDYRVGSSPLHF
-,-,TRBV2,TRBJ1-5,TGTGCCAGCAGTCGGGACGTCGGCAATCAGCCCCAGCATTTT,CASSRDVGNQPQHF
-,-,TRBV18,TRBJ2-7,TGTGCCAGCTCACCACTAGCAGGCTCCTACGAGCAGTACTTC,CASSPLAGSYEQYF
-,TRBD2,TRBV18,TRBJ2-3,TGTGCCAGCTCACCTCCGGGACTAGCGGGGATGACAGATACGCAGTATTTT,CASSPPGLAGMTDTQYF
-,-,TRBV5-1,TRBJ2-7,TGCGCCAGCAGCTTGGGGACACTATCCTACGAGCAGTACTTC,CASSLGTLSYEQYF
-,-,TRBV7-8,TRBJ1-1,TGTGCCAGCACCGAGAGGTGGACTGAAGCTTTCTTT,CASTERWTEAFF
-,-,TRBV7-8,TRBJ2-7,TGTGCCAGCAGCTCCCTGGGGCGCTACGAGCAGTACTTC,CASSSLGRYEQYF
-,TRBD1,TRBV19,TRBJ2-1,TGTGCCAGTAGTATGAAGTGTTGGTGGACAGGTGACTACAATGAGCAGTTCTTC,CASSMKCWWTGDYNEQFF
-,TRBD2,TRBV7-3,TRBJ2-7,TGTGCCAGCAGTCCCAGGACTAGCGGGGCTGTAGGGCTAGACGAGCAGTACTTC,CASSPRTSGAVGLDEQYF
-,-,TRBV6-4,TRBJ2-3,TGTGCCAGCAGTGACGCTGTCGGGGACACAGATACGCAGTATTTT,CASSDAVGDTDTQYF
-,-,TRBV20-1,TRBJ2-3,TGCAGTGCTATGGAGCGTGATACGCAGTATTTT,CSAMERDTQYF
-,TRBD1,TRBV6-5,TRBJ2-2,TGTGCCAGCAGTTACGAGGACAGGGGGGCCGGGGAGCTGTTTTTT,CASSYEDRGAGELFF
-,-,TRBV6-5,TRBJ2-3,TGTGCCAGTTCACCGCCCGGCACAGATACGCAGTATTTT,CASSPPGTDTQYF
-,-,TRBV10-2,TRBJ1-1,TGCGCCATCCGAGAAGGGATTCAGAACACTGAAGCTTTCTTT,CAIREGIQNTEAFF
-,-,TRBV18,TRBJ2-6,TGTGCCAGCTCACTTGACACTTCTGGGGCCAACGTCCTGACTTTC,CASSLDTSGANVLTF
-,TRBD2,TRBV4-2,TRBJ2-3,TGTGCCAGCAGCCAAGTAGCGGGGGCCACCGGCACAGATACGCAGTATTTT,CASSQVAGATGTDTQYF
-,-,TRBV7-8,TRBJ1-1,TGTGCCAGCAGCTTAAAAGGACATATGGCTGAAGCTTTCTTT,CASSLKGHMAEAFF
-,TRBD2,TRBV7-2,TRBJ2-1,TGTGCCAGCAGCTTAGACATAAGGGGCTCTAGCGGGGGTGTTGAGCAGTTCTTC,CASSLDIRGSSGGVEQFF
few,TRBD2,TRBV7-6,TRBJ2-1,TGTGCCAGCAGCTTAGGCGGGGGGCCAGGGAATGAGCAGTTCTTC,CASSLGGGPGNEQFF
once,TRBD1,TRBV5-6,TRBJ1-4,TGTGCCAGCAGCTTGTACAGGGGGCAGGGTAATGAAAAACTGTTTTTT,CASSLYRGQGNEKLFF
few,TRBD2,TRBV6-4,TRBJ2-3,TGTGCCAGCAGTGAAGGCGGGGGGGCCGGAGATACGCAGTATTTT,CASSEGGGAGDTQYF
-,-,TRBV4-2,TRBJ1-1,TGTGCCAGCAGCCAAGCGCTTCGTGCCAACACTGAAGCTTTCTTT,CASSQALRANTEAFF
-,-,TRBV2,TRBJ2-1,TGTGCCAGCAGTGAACCCCTGGTGGTCGAGCAGTTCTTC,CASSEPLVVEQFF
-,-,TRBV4-1,TRBJ2-7,TGCGCCAGCAGCAAGGGATACCCGTTGGACGAGCAGTACTTC,CASSKGYPLDEQYF
-,TRBD1,TRBV18,TRBJ1-4,TGTGCCAGCTCACCGGGACAGGGGACTTATGAAAAACTGTTTTTT,CASSPGQGTYEKLFF
-,TRBD2,TRBV7-2,TRBJ2-5,TGTGCCAGCAGCTTAGGGTCCAGCGGGAGCCAAGAGACCCAGTACTTC,CASSLGSSGSQETQYF
-,TRBD2,TRBV7-2,TRBJ2-2,TGTGCCAGCAGCTTACGGAGCGGGGGCGGGGAGCTGTTTTTT,CASSLRSGGGELFF
few,-,TRBV18,TRBJ2-7,TGTGCCAGCTCACGGGACACCTACGAGCAGTACTTC,CASSRDTYEQYF
-,-,TRBV28,TRBJ1-2,TGTGCCAGCAGCGGGGGGGGGTGGCAGTATGGCTACACCTTC,CASSGGGWQYGYTF
-,-,TRBV19,TRBJ1-1,TGTGCCAGTAGTCATCTCCCGACAGAGAACACTGAAGCTTTCTTT,CASSHLPTENTEAFF
-,-,TRBV7-6,TRBJ2-3,TGTGCCAGCAGCTTGAGTCCAGGGTCAGATACGCAGTATTTT,CASSLSPGSDTQYF
once,-,TRBV20-1,TRBJ2-3,TGCAGTGCTAGAGTGCAAGATACGCAGTATTTT,CSARVQDTQYF
-,-,TRBV6-1,TRBJ2-2,TGTGCCAGCAGTGGGACACTCACCGGGGAGCTGTTTTTT,CASSGTLTGELFF
-,-,TRBV18,TRBJ1-1,TGTGCCAGCTCACCTCAAGATGGCAGCTGGAACACTGAAGCTTTCTTT,CASSPQDGSWNTEAFF
once,-,TRBV6-5,TRBJ1-1,TGTGCCAGCAGTTATATGGGACGGACTGAAGCTTTCTTT,CASSYMGRTEAFF
once,-,TRBV19,TRBJ2-5,TGTGCCAGTAGCCTCCTGGGGGAGACCCAGTACTTC,CASSLLGETQYF
-,-,TRBV6-5,TRBJ2-7,TGTGCCAGCAGCAAAACAGGGACCACCTACGAGCAGTACTTC,CASSKTGTTYEQYF
-,-,TRBV5-4,TRBJ2-2,TGTGCCAGCAGCTGGGGAACGACAGGCCCCGGGGAGCTGTTTTTT,CASSWGTTGPGELFF
-,TRBD1,TRBV7-6,TRBJ1-2,TGTGCCAGCAACGCACCACGCCCAGAGGGGACAGCCGAGTTCGGCTACACCTTC,CASNAPRPEGTAEFGYTF
-,-,TRBV9,TRBJ1-6,TGTGCCAGCAGCGTAGGGCAAGCGGATAATTCACCCCTCCACTTT,CASSVGQADNSPLHF
once,TRBD1,TRBV5-1,TRBJ1-1,TGCGCCAGCAGCCCGTCTGGACAGGGGGGAGCTGAAGCTTTCTTT,CASSPSGQGGAEAFF
-,-,TRBV7-2,TRBJ2-7,TGTGCCAGCAGCGACGTTTTGTCCGAGCAGTACTTC,CASSDVLSEQYF